This entry lists 3 T cell receptor beta chains sequenced from one sample in a study of blood T cell repertoires in COVID-19. The method was immunoSEQ multiplex PCR; TCRdb's version includes in-frame clones alone and lacks a portion of them. The top ten hold 2.5% to 3.5% of the sample, which has around 170,000 clones, 86% seen once. The sequenced sample was peripheral blood. These receptors originate from a woman in her thirties with active or convalescent COVID-19.

The V call is TRBV19, the J call TRBJ1-1; the match to TRBD1 covers 10 bases. The CDR3 has 15 amino acids. Trimming at V came to 4 bases and at J to 5 bases, leaving 7 bases not matched to a gene. Germline V gene data show CDR1 as LNHDA and CDR2 as SQIVND (reference sequence). The CDR3 DNA follows: TGTGCCAGTAGTAGAGGGACAGGGGTCGTTACTGAAGCTTTCTTT. It specifies CASSRGTGVVTEAFF.

The chain combines TRBV28 with TRBJ2-1; TRBD2 aligns across 11 bases. The germline V gene encodes CDR1 MDHEN and CDR2 SYDVKM. V dropped 6 bases and J dropped 6; count of bases not matched to a gene: 7. The CDR3 spans 15 residues. CDR3: CASSLLAGVPNEQFF. CDR3 nucleotides: TGTGCCAGCAGCCTACTAGCGGGAGTCCCCAATGAGCAGTTCTTC.

The chain has TRBV30 and TRBJ2-3; D perhaps matches TRBD2 (5 bases). The V end lost 4 bases, the J end lost 0 bases, and 8 bases lay between the germline ends. There are 13 residues in the CDR3. CDR1 and CDR2 (germline): GTSNPN, SVGIG (reference sequence). The CDR3, as DNA: TGTGCCTGGAACGGGGTTAGCACAGATACGCAGTATTTT. Translating gives CAWNGVSTDTQYF.